The next 27 T cell receptor beta chains were all read from a single sample in a study of tumor-infiltrating lymphocytes in primary liver carcinoma. TCR beta cDNA was made from approximately 540 ng total RNA with a constant-region primer. Slightly modified ARM-PCR with three nested multiplex PCR rounds yielded TCR beta libraries. Both of the initial two PCR rounds ran for about 11 cycles and employed TRBV1-TRBV30 forward primers alongside a C-beta reverse primer. One entry per CDR3 protein results from TCRdb running MiXCR on the multiplex PCR reads. The sample consists of 300,000 to 350,000 distinct CDR3 sequences, around 60% of them appearing once. Germline DNA was also extracted, with blood RNA taken from unsorted whole blood. Sequenced material: peripheral blood. These receptors were collected from a man aged 35 to 55 with primary liver carcinoma and hepatitis B virus infection.

As regards this clonotype: One end of the junction fails to match germline, which may point to a read error. The chain recombines TRBV30 with TRBJ2-7, with 7 bases identical to TRBD1. This CDR3 region has 11 residues. Germline loops: CDR1 GTSNPN, CDR2 SVGIG (reference sequence). CDR3: CAWSSGTAPRF. CDR3 bases: TGTGCCTGGAGTTCTGGGACAGCTCCCCGCTTC.

This rearrangement joins TRBV6-1 to TRBJ2-1, with 10 bases fitting TRBD2. Germline-derived CDR1 and CDR2 are MNHNS and SASEGT. The CDR3 has 13 residues. The DNA of the CDR3 is TGTGTCAACAGAGGACTAGCGGCGGGAGAGCAGTTCTTC. This encodes CVNRGLAAGEQFF.

The rearrangement links TRBV28 to TRBJ2-7, with TRBD1 matching 9 bases. The CDR3 has 15 residues. The V gene's germline CDR1 is MDHEN and CDR2 SYDVKM. The ends lost 7 bases at V and 0 bases at J; junction bases unmatched: 7. The DNA for the CDR3 is TGTGCCAGCACCCTAGGGACAGGGATCTCCTACGAGCAGTACTTC. This encodes CASTLGTGISYEQYF.

The J gene is TRBJ2-1, the V gene TRBV11-2; no firm D call. CDR1 and CDR2 (germline): SGHAT, FQNNGV. The CDR3 consists of 12 residues. CDR3 nucleotide sequence: TGTTTCAGCAGCTTAGATCACAATGAGCAGTTCTTC. The encoded protein is CFSSLDHNEQFF.

The sample holds one count of this clonotype. One end of the junction does not line up with germline, which may come from a read error. V and J are TRBV11-2 and TRBJ2-1, with 7 nucleotides matching TRBD2. Per germline, CDR1 SGHAT and CDR2 FQNNGV. This CDR3 contains 13 residues. CDR3 DNA: TGTGCCAACAGCTCGGAATCGAGGACTAGTTGGTTCTTC. Amino acids: CANSSESRTSWFF.

This clonotype showed up just a few times. The rearrangement uses TRBV7-9 and TRBJ2-4, with TRBD1 as a possible D gene (7 bases). The CDR3 contains 16 residues. Trimming took off 4 bases at V and 0 bases at J, with 13 bases between the two ends. Germline CDR1 reads SEHNR; CDR2 reads FQNEAQ (reference sequence). The CDR3: CASSSNQGGAKNIQYF. CDR3 in DNA: TGTGCCAGCAGCTCGAATCAGGGGGGAGCCAAAAACATTCAGTACTTC.

To note about this clonotype: Relative to the germline gene, one junction end is altered; a read error may explain this. The rearrangement uses TRBV4-1 and TRBJ2-7; perhaps TRBD2 as D (6 bases). Looked up from germline, CDR1 is MGHRA and CDR2 is YSYEKL. The CDR3 sequence is 15 residues long. CDR3 bases: TGCGCCAGCGGCCAAGATGGGCAGGGAGGCTACGAGCAGTACTTC. This encodes CASGQDGQGGYEQYF.

Details on this clonotype: One end of the junction does not line up with germline, which may come from a read error. The chain employs TRBV7-9 and TRBJ2-7; 7 nucleotides agree with TRBD1. The germline V gene encodes CDR1 SEHNR and CDR2 FQNEAQ (reference sequence). CDR3 length equals 13 residues. The DNA for the CDR3 is TGTGCCAGGAGCCCCGAAGGGGGCAGAGAACTAGTCTTC. Its translation: CARSPEGGRELVF.

Many counts were recorded for this clonotype. The rearrangement links TRBV6-2 or TRBV6-3 to TRBJ2-1, with a tentative D call TRBD2 (5 bases). Germline V gene sequence: CDR1 MNHEY, CDR2 SVGEGT. V gave up 6 bases and J gave up 2 bases, with 14 bases separating them. This CDR3 contains 15 residues. The CDR3 DNA follows: TGTGCCAGCAGCAACCAGAGGGTCCCCTACAATGAGCAGTTCTTC. Translation gives CASSNQRVPYNEQFF.

Remarks on this clonotype: Given a much more abundant clone one base away, this may be a read error. The V gene is TRBV4-2, the J gene TRBJ2-7; possibly TRBD2 for D (6 bases). The CDR3 loop spans 15 amino acids. Germline lookup yields CDR1 LGHNA and CDR2 YNFKEQ. The V end was cut by 3 bases, the J end by 2 bases, with 14 bases between. CDR3 coding DNA: TGTGCCAGCAGCCATAATACGGGGGAGGCCTACGAGCAGTACTTC. Protein sequence: CASSHNTGEAYEQYF.

On this clonotype: As the CDR3 is not closed by the conserved phenylalanine or tryptophan, this likely results from a read error. The CDR3: CASSLGGARSQYI. The CDR3 DNA reads as TGTGCCAGCAGTTTAGGGGGGGCCAGGTCCCAGTACATC. This rearrangement joins TRBV11-2 to TRBJ2-5; maybe TRBD2 (7 bases). This CDR3 is 13 amino acids long. CDR1 and CDR2 from the germline V gene are SGHAT and FQNNGV.

Worth noting for this clonotype: At one of its ends the junction is not consistent with the germline gene, which may arise from a read error. The rearrangement links TRBV11-1 to TRBJ2-7; D gene uncertain. The CDR3 loop spans 13 amino acids. Germline V CDR1 and CDR2: SGHAT, FQDESV (reference sequence). CDR3 amino acids: CASRGLGTYEQYF. For the CDR3, the DNA is TGTGCCAGCCGTGGGCTAGGTACCTATGAGCAGTACTTC.

Concerning this clonotype: This CDR3 fails to terminate in the conserved phenylalanine or tryptophan, so it likely reflects a read error. Because the CDR3's place on the DNA is in doubt, the DNA is left out and the CDR3 is given as listed by TCRdb. This sequence joins TRBV29-1 and TRBJ2-7. Both ends counted, the CDR3 spans 13 residues. Looked up from germline, CDR1 is SQVTM and CDR2 is ANQGSEA. The CDR3 sequence is CSVRRSSSYVQYY.

The V call is TRBV11-2, the J call TRBJ2-3, with D perhaps given as TRBD1 or TRBD2 (5 bases each). V shed 3 bases and J shed 11 bases, with 15 bases lying between them. The CDR3 totals 13 residues. Per germline, CDR1 SGHAT and CDR2 FQNNGV. The CDR3 is CASSFNRCGGQYF. Written as DNA, the CDR3 is TGTGCCAGCAGCTTTAATAGATGTGGGGGGCAGTATTTT.

Concerning this clonotype itself: A much larger clone lies one base from this, so it may be a read error. This chain joins TRBV6-6 and TRBJ2-1; D is possibly TRBD1 or TRBD2 (5 bases each). Germline V gene data show CDR1 as MNHNY and CDR2 as SVGAGI (reference sequence). The CDR3 has 16 amino acids. Trimming stripped 0 bases from V and 11 bases from J, with 20 bases between. The chain's CDR3 is CASSYSVTTRGPQQFF. For the CDR3, the DNA is TGTGCCAGCAGTTACTCAGTTACTACTAGGGGCCCACAGCAGTTCTTC.

The chain has TRBV5-1 and TRBJ2-1; D is undetermined. CDR1 is SGHRS and CDR2 is YFSETQ in the germline V gene. Trimming removed 0 bases from V and 7 bases from J, with 11 bases in between. The CDR3 covers 14 residues. The DNA of the CDR3 is TGCGCCAGCAGCTTGGATCCAATCGCGAATGAGCAGTTCTTC. Amino acids: CASSLDPIANEQFF.

Of note for this clonotype: A junction boundary mismatches the germline segment, possibly from a read error. The rearrangement uses TRBV11-2 and TRBJ2-1; D is possibly TRBD1 (5 bases). The length of the CDR3 is 14 residues. The germline V gene encodes CDR1 SGHAT and CDR2 FQNNGV. CDR3 sequence: CASTQWWQGNEQFF. DNA for the CDR3: TGCGCCAGCACCCAGTGGTGGCAGGGTAATGAGCAGTTCTTC.

This clonotype occurred many times. This chain uses TRBV11-3 with TRBJ2-1; tentative D call: TRBD2 (5 bases). V was shortened by 3 bases and J by 6 bases, with 12 bases between the two germline ends. CDR1 is SGHNT and CDR2 is YENEEA in the germline V gene. This CDR3 region has 14 residues. CDR3 amino acids: CASSLISESNEQFF. CDR3 nucleotides: TGTGCCAGCAGCTTGATTAGCGAGAGCAATGAGCAGTTCTTC. Drawing the rest from reference TRBV11-3 and TRBJ2-1, the complete variable domain is EAGVVQSPRYKIIEKKQPVAFWCNPISGHNTLYWYLQNLGQGPELLIRYENEEAVDDSQLPKDRFSAERLKGVDSTLKIQPAELGDSAVYLCASSLISESNEQFFGPGTRLTVL.

The sample holds many counts of this clonotype. The chain links TRBV4-3 to TRBJ2-1; D is undetermined. CDR3 length: 19 residues. Per germline, CDR1 LGHNA and CDR2 YSLEER. Trimming removed 0 bases from V and 0 bases from J, with 18 bases in between. This CDR3 is CASSQDALEARSSYNEQFF. The CDR3 nucleotides read TGCGCCAGCAGCCAAGATGCCCTAGAGGCCCGAAGCTCCTACAATGAGCAGTTCTTC.

On this clonotype: The CDR3 end shows no conserved phenylalanine or tryptophan, and so a read error is likely. This sequence joins TRBV12-5 and TRBJ2-7; D may match TRBD1 or TRBD2 (5 bases each). This CDR3 contains 13 residues. Germline CDR1 LGHNT, CDR2 FRNRAP. The CDR3 DNA follows: TGTGCCTGTGAGGGGACCGGTTCCTACGAGCAGTACTCC. This encodes CACEGTGSYEQYS.

Only a few counts were recorded for this clonotype. The rearrangement links TRBV28 to TRBJ2-1; D possibly corresponds to TRBD2 (6 bases). Trimming removed 6 bases from V and 6 bases from J, with 18 bases in between. The V gene's germline CDR1 is MDHEN and CDR2 SYDVKM. CDR3 size: 15 residues. Written as DNA, the CDR3 is TGTGCCAGCAGCGACCTAGGCGGCGGGGTCAATGAGCAGTTCTTC. As protein: CASSDLGGGVNEQFF. The complete variable domain, with remaining parts taken from reference TRBV28 and TRBJ2-1, reads DVKVTQSSRYLVKRTGEKVFLECVQDMDHENMFWYRQDPGLGLRLIYFSYDVKMKEKGDIPEGYSVSREKKERFSLILESASTNQTSMYLCASSDLGGGVNEQFFGPGTRLTVL.

As to this clonotype: Its ends do not fully match the called genes, so a read error is possible. V gene TRBV4-2 combines with J gene TRBJ2-2; possibly TRBD2 for D (5 bases). The CDR3 consists of 16 residues. The germline V gene encodes CDR1 LGHNA and CDR2 YNFKEQ. The CDR3 sequence: CASGQGYGVGTGELFF. The CDR3 coding sequence is TGTGCCAGCGGCCAAGGTTACGGGGTCGGGACCGGGGAGCTGTTTTTT.

About this clonotype itself: One base away lies a much larger clone, so this may be a sequencing read error. Likely a read error: the CDR3 ends without its conserved phenylalanine or tryptophan. This chain connects TRBV6-2 or TRBV6-3 to TRBJ2-1; possible D gene TRBD1, 5 bases. This CDR3 contains 17 residues. V dropped 9 bases and J dropped 8 bases, with 29 bases sitting between them. Germline V lookup: CDR1 MNHEY, CDR2 SVGEGT. CDR3 protein: CASLPIRGHEKGYEQFL. The CDR3 coding sequence is TGTGCCAGTCTCCCCATTCGTGGACACGAAAAGGGGTATGAGCAGTTCTTA.

About this clonotype: This sequence may be a read error, since a much larger clone differs from it by one base. V gene TRBV12-3 or TRBV12-4 combines with J gene TRBJ1-1; D not resolved. V lost 7 bases to trimming and J lost 1 base, with 10 bases between them. The CDR3 covers 13 residues. The CDR3 DNA reads TGTGCCAGCATGCGACCAGAGAACACTGAAGCTTTCTTT. Encoded protein: CASMRPENTEAFF.

This clonotype was detected many times. This rearrangement joins TRBV4-3 to TRBJ2-1; the match to TRBD2 covers 10 bases. The CDR3 length is 16 residues. Trimming cost V 0 bases and J 5 bases; bases outside gene matches: 4. Germline V lookup: CDR1 LGHNA, CDR2 YSLEER. In nucleotides, the CDR3 is TGCGCCAGCAGCCAAGAAGGACTAGCGGTTAACAATGAGCAGTTCTTC. Translation gives CASSQEGLAVNNEQFF.

This sequence joins TRBV29-1 and TRBJ2-7; D is possibly TRBD2 (6 bases). Germline CDR1 and CDR2: SQVTM and ANQGSEA. The CDR3 loop spans 10 amino acids. CDR3 region: CRVGGAEQYF. In nucleotides, the CDR3 is TGCAGAGTCGGCGGGGCCGAGCAGTACTTC.

The V gene is TRBV10-2, the J gene TRBJ1-5; a possible D gene is TRBD1 (6 bases). This CDR3 contains 11 residues. CDR1 and CDR2 from the germline V gene are WSHSY and SAAADI. CDR3 loop: CASGEGGLQHF. CDR3 bases: TGCGCTAGCGGAGAGGGGGGGTTACAGCATTTT.